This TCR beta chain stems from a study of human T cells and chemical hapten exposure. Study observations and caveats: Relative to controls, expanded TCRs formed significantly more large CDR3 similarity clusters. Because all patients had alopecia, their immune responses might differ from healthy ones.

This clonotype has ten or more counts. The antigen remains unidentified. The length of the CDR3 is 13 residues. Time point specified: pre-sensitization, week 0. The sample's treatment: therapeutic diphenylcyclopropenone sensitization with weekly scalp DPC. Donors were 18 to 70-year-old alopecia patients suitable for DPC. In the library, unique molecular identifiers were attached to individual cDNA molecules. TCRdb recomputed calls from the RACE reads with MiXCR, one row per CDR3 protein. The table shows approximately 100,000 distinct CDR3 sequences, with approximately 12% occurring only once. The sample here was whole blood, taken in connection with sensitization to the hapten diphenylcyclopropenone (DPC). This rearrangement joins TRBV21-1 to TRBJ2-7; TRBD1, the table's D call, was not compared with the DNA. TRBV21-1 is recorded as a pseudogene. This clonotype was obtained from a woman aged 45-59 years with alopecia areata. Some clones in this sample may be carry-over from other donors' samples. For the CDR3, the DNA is TGTGCCAGCTCCCGGGGACAGGGCTACGAGCAGTACTTC. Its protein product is CASSRGQGYEQYF.